The entry below gives a single T cell receptor (beta chain) sequence along with its context. The antigen is undetermined. The TCR beta libraries were generated through quantitative 5'-RACE incorporating molecular barcodes. Using its own MiXCR run on the 5' RACE reads, TCRdb lists one record per CDR3 protein. The repertoire holds about 540,000 distinct CDR3 sequences, with about 13% as singletons. The data belong to a study of CD8 T cells in ankylosing spondylitis. Study results and caveats: Disease-linked clones bore a CD8+ phenotype, appearing relatively rarely in peripheral blood. What appeared characteristic of ankylosing spondylitis blood was a TCR beta motif of eight or nine highly homologous variants. Previous work reported some of these motif variants in the synovial fluid and blood of reactive arthritis.

Germline CDR1 and CDR2: SNHLY and FYNNEI. The CDR3 spans 15 residues. Deletions cut 5 bases from V and 5 bases from J, with 18 bases between. The sequence derives from a male donor with ankylosing spondylitis. Material for sequencing was blood, either unsorted or a sorted T cell fraction (not recorded which). V usage is TRBV2 and J usage is TRBJ2-5; D tentatively fits TRBD1 or TRBD2 (5 bases each). The CDR3 loop reads CASSRGGERWETQYF. The CDR3 DNA sequence: TGTGCCAGCAGTAGGGGTGGGGAGAGGTGGGAGACCCAGTACTTC.